This TCR beta chain comes out of a study of cytomegalovirus exposure and HLA in healthy donors. Concerning this clone itself: What it binds is not known.

Study observations and caveats: A link between a missense DCLRE1C variant and TCR beta V- and J-gene trimming emerged from a later analysis. What was likely a sequencing artifact was a cluster of highly shared sequence variants. Most of the TCR beta V segments (in an earlier analysis) were productive either about 90% or about 30% of the time.

PCR involved 60 Vbeta and 13 Jbeta primers. Per the authors' pipeline: The authors later counted 70 million to 85 million unique TCR beta chains, 8.5 million to 13 million of them shared. This table comes from immunoSEQ multiplex PCR, and its TCRdb copy is limited to in-frame clones, with some not included. Clone size and the V and J calls come from that table; the DNA yielded D and trimming. Here the sample spans 100,000 or so clones, 69% being singletons. Sequencing used PBMCs. This receptor was obtained from a man under 40 in good health and CMV-seronegative.

The DNA for the CDR3 is TGTGCCTGGAGTGTCAGGCCGCCCAGCGAAAAACTGTTTTTT. It translates to CAWSVRPPSEKLFF. V and J are TRBV30 and TRBJ1-4; D is unresolved. The germline V gene has CDR1 GTSNPN and CDR2 SVGIG (reference sequence). Trimming stripped 0 bases from V and 8 bases from J, with 13 bases between. The CDR3 is made up of 14 amino acids.